This T cell receptor (beta chain) came from a study of shared clonotypes between healthy human individuals. CD45RO-negative, CCR7-positively selected cells formed the naive CD8 fraction, excluding terminally differentiated effector memory CD45RA+ cells. The CDR3 runs to 13 residues. Germline CDR1 is SQVTM and CDR2 is ANQGSEA. V shed 7 bases and J shed 4 bases, with 17 bases lying between them. Some clones are missing from TCRdb's copy, which holds only in-frame ones; the method was immunoSEQ multiplex PCR. Of about 700,000 clones listed, about 91% are singletons. Sequenced material: naive CD8+ T cells sorted from blood. The chain links TRBV29-1 to TRBJ2-7, with D tentatively TRBD1 or TRBD2 (5 bases each). This TCR came from a man aged 30-40 years in good health. The chain's CDR3 is CSAKGTETYEQYF. CDR3 coding DNA: TGCAGCGCAAAAGGGACGGAGACTTACGAGCAGTACTTC.